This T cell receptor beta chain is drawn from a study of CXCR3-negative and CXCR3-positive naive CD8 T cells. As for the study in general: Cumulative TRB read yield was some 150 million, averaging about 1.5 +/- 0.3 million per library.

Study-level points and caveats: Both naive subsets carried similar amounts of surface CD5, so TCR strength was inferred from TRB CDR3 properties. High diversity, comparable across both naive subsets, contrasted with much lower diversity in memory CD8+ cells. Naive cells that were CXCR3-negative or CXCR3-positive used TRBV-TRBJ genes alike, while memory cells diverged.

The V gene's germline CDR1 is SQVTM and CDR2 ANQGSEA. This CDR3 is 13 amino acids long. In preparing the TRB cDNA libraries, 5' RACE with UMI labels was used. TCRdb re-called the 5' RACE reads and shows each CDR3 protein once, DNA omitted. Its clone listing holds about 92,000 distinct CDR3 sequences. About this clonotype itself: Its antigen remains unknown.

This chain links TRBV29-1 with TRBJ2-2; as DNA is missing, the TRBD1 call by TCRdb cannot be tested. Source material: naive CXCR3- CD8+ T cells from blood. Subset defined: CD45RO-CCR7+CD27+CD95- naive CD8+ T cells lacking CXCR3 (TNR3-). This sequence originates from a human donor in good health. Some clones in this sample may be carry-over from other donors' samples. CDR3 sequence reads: CSVDLQGTGELFF.